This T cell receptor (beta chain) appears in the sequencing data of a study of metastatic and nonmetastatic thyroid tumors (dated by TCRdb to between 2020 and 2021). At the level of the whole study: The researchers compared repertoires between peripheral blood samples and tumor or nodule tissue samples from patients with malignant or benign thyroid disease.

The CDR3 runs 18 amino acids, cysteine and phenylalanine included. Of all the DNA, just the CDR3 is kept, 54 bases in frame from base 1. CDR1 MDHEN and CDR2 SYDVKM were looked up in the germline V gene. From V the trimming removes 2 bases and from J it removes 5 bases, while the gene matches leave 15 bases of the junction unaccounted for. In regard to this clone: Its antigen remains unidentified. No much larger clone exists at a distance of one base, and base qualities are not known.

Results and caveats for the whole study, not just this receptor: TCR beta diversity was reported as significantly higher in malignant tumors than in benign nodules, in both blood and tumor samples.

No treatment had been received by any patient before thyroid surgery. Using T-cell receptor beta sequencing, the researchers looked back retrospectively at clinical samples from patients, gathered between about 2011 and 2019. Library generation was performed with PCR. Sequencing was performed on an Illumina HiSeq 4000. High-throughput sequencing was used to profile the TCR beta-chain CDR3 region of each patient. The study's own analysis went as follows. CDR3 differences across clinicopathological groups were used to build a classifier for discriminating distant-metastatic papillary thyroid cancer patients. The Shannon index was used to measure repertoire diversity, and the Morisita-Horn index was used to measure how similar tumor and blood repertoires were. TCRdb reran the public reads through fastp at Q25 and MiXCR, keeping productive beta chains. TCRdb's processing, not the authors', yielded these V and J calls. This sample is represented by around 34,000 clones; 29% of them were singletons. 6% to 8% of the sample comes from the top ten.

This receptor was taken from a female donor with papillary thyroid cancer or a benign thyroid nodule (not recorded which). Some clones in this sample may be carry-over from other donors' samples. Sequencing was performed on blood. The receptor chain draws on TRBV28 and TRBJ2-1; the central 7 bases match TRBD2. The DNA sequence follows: TGTGCCAGCAGTTTAACGACCTTGTGGGGGGGTATCCACAATGAGCAGTTCTTC. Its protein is CASSLTTLWGGIHNEQFF.